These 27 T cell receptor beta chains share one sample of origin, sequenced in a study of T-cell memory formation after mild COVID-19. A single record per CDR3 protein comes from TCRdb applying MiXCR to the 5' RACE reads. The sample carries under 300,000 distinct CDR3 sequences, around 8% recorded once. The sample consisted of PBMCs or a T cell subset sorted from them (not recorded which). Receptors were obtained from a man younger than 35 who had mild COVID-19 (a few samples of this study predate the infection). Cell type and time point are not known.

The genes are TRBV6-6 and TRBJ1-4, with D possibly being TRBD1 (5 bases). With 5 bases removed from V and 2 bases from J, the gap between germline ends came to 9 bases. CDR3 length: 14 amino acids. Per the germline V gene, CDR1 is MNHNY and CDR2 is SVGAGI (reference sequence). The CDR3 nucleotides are TGTGCCAGCAGTCTGGGACTGACTAATGAAAAACTGTTTTTT. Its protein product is CASSLGLTNEKLFF.

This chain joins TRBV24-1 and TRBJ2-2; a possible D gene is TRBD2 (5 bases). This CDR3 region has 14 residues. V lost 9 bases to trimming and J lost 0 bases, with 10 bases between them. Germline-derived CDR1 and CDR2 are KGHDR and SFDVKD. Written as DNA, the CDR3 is TGTGCCACCTCAGAGGGAGCGAACACCGGGGAGCTGTTTTTT. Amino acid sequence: CATSEGANTGELFF.

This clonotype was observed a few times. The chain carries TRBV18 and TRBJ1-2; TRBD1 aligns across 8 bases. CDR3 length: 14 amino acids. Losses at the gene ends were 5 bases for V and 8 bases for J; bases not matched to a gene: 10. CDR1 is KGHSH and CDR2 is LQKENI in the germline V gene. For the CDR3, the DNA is TGTGCCAGCTCAACGGGGGACAGGACCTTGGGCTACACCTTC. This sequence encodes CASSTGDRTLGYTF.

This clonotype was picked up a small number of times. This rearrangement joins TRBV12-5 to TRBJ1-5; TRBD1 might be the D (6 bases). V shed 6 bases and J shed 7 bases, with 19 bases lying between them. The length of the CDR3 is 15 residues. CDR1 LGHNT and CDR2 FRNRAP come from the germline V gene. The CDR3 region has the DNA TGTGCTAGTGGCCTCCTCCAGGGGTATCAACAGCCCCAGCATTTT. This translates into CASGLLQGYQQPQHF. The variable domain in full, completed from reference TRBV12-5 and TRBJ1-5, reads DARVTQTPRHKVTEMGQEVTMRCQPILGHNTVFWYRQTMMQGLELLAYFRNRAPLDDSGMPKDRFSAEMPDATLATLKIQPSEPRDSAVYFCASGLLQGYQQPQHFGDGTRLSIL.

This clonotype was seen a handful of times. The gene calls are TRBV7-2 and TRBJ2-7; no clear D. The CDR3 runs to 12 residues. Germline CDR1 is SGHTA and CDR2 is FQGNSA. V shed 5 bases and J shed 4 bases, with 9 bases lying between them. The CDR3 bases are TGTGCCAGCAGCGGGTACGGTTACGAGCAGTACTTC. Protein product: CASSGYGYEQYF.

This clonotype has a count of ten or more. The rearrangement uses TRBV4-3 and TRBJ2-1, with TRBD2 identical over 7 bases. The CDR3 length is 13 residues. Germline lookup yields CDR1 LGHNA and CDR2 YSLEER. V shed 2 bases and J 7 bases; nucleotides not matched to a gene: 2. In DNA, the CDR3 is TGCGCCAGCAGCCAACTAGCGGTAAATGAGCAGTTCTTC. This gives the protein CASSQLAVNEQFF.

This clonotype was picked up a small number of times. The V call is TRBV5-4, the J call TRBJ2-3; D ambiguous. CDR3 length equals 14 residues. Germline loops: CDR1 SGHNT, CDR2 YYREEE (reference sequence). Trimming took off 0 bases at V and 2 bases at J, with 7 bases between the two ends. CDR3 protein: CASSLVEVTDTQYF. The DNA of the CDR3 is TGTGCCAGCAGCTTGGTGGAAGTCACAGATACGCAGTATTTT.

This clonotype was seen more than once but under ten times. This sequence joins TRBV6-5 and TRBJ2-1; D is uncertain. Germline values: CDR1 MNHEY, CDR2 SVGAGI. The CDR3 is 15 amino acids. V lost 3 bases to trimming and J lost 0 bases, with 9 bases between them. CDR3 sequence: CASSYYGRSYNEQFF. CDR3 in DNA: TGTGCCAGCAGTTATTATGGTCGCTCCTACAATGAGCAGTTCTTC.

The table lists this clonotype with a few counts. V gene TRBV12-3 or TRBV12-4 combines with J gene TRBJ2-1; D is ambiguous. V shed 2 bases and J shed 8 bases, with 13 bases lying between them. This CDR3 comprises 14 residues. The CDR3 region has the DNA TGTGCCAGCAGTTTAACAGTCACCGGCGATGAGCAGTTCTTC. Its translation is CASSLTVTGDEQFF.

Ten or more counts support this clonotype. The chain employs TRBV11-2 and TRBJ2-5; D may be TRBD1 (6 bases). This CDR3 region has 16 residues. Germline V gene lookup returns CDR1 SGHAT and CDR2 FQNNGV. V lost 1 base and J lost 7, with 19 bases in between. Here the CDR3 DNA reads TGTGCCAGCAGCTTAGGGACGGGACAAATGTTAGGGACCCAGTACTTC. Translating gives CASSLGTGQMLGTQYF. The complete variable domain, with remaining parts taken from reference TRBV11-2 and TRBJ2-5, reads EAGVAQSPRYKIIEKRQSVAFWCNPISGHATLYWYQQILGQGPKLLIQFQNNGVVDDSQLPKDRFSAERLKGVDSTLKIQPAKLEDSAVYLCASSLGTGQMLGTQYFGPGTRLLVL.

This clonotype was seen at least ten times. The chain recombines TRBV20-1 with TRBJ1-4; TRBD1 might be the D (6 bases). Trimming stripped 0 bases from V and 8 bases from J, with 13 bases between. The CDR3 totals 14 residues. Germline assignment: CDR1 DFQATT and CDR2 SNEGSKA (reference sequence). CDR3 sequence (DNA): TGCAGTGCTAGAGATCTCAGGGGCGGAGAAAAACTGTTTTTT. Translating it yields CSARDLRGGEKLFF.

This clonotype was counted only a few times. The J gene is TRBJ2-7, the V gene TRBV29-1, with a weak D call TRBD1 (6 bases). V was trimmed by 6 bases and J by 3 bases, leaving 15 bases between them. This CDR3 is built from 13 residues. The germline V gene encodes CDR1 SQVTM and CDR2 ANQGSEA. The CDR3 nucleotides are TGCAGCGTCACAACAGGGATCAGCTACGAGCAGTACTTC. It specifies CSVTTGISYEQYF.

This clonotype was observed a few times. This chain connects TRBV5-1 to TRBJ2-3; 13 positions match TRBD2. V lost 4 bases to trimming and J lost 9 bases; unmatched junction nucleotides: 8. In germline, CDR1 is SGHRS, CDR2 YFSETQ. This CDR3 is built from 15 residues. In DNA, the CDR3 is TGCGCCAGCAGCCAACTAGCGGGGGGGCCACCCACGCAGTATTTT. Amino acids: CASSQLAGGPPTQYF.

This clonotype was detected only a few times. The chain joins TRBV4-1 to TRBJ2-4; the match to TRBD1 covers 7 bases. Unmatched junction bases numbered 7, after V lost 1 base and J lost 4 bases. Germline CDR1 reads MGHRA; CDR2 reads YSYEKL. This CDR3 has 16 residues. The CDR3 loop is CASSQVVRDRKNIQYF. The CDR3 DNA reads TGCGCCAGCAGCCAAGTCGTCCGGGACAGAAAAAACATTCAGTACTTC.

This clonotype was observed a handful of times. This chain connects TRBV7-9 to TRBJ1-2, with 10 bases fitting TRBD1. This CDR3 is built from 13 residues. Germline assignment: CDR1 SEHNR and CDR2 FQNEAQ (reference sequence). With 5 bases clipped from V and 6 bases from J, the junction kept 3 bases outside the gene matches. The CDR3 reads CASSIGTGDGYTF. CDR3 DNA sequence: TGTGCCAGCAGCATCGGGACAGGGGATGGCTACACCTTC. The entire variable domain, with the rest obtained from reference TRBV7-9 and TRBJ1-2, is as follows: DTGVSQNPRHKITKRGQNVTFRCDPISEHNRLYWYRQTLGQGPEFLTYFQNEAQLEKSRLLSDRFSAERPKGSFSTLEIQRTEQGDSAMYLCASSIGTGDGYTFGSGTRLTVV.

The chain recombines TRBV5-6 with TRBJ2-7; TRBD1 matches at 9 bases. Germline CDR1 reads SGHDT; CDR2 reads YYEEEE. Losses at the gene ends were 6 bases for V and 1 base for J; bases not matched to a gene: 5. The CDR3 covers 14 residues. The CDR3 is CASTWGTGSYEQYF. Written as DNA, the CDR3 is TGTGCCAGCACCTGGGGGACAGGGTCCTACGAGCAGTACTTC.

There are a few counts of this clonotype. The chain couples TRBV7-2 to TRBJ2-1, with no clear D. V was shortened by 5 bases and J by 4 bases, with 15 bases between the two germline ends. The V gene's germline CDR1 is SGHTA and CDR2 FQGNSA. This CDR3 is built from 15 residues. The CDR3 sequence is CASSPGPGQYNEQFF. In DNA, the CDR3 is TGTGCCAGCAGCCCTGGACCGGGCCAGTACAATGAGCAGTTCTTC.

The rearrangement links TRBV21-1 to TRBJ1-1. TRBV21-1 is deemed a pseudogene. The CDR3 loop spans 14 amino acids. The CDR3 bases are TGTGCCAGCAGCAAACGAGGCAGGAGCACTGAAGCTTTCTTT. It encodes CASSKRGRSTEAFF.

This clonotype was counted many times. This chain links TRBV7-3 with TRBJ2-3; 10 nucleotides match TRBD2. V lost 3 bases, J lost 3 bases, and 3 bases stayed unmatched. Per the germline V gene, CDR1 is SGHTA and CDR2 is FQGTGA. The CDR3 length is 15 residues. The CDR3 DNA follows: TGTGCCAGCAGCTTCGGACTAGCGGTGACAGATACGCAGTATTTT. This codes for CASSFGLAVTDTQYF.

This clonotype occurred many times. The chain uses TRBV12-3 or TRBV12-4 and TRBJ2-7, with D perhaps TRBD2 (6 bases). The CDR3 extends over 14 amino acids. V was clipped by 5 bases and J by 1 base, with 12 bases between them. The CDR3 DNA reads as TGTGCCAGCAGTCCGGGGGAGGAGTCCTACGAGCAGTACGTC. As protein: CASSPGEESYEQYV.

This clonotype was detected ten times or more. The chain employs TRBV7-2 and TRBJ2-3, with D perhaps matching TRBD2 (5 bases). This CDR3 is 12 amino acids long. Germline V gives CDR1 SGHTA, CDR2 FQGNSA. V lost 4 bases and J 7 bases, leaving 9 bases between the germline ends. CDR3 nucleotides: TGTGCCAGCAGCTCAACGGGAAATACGCAGTATTTT. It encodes CASSSTGNTQYF.

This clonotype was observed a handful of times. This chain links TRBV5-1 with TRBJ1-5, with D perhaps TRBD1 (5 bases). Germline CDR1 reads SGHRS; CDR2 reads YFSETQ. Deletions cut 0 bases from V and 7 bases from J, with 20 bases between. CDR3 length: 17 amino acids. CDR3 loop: CASSLAGVGQGGQPQHF. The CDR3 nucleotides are TGCGCCAGCAGCTTGGCTGGGGTCGGGCAGGGAGGACAGCCCCAGCATTTT.

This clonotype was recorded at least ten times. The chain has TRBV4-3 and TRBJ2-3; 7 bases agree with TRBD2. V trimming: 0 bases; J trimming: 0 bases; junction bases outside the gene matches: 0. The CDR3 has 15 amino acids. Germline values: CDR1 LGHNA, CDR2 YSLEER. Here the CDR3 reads CASSQERGSTDTQYF. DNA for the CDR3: TGCGCCAGCAGCCAAGAGCGGGGGAGCACAGATACGCAGTATTTT.

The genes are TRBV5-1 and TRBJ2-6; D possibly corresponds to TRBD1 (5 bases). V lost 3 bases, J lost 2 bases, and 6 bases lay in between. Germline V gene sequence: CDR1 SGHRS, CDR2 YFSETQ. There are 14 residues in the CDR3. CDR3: CASSSGTGANVLTF. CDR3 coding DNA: TGCGCCAGCAGCTCAGGGACTGGGGCCAACGTCCTGACTTTC.

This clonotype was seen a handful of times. The chain's CDR3 is CASSRTQGYNEQFF. For the CDR3, the DNA is TGTGCCAGCAGTAGAACACAGGGATACAATGAGCAGTTCTTC. This chain connects TRBV7-2 to TRBJ2-1, with D perhaps TRBD1 (6 bases). This CDR3 comprises 14 residues. CDR1 is SGHTA, CDR2 FQGNSA, per germline. The V and J ends lost 6 bases and 4 bases respectively, with 13 bases between them.

The CDR3 bases are TGCGCCAGCAGTCGATGGACGGGGCGCGGACGGGACCAGCCCCAGCATTTT. Protein sequence: CASSRWTGRGRDQPQHF. This chain links TRBV23-1 with TRBJ1-5; maybe TRBD1 (5 bases). TRBV23-1 is flagged as an ORF with uncertain function. The CDR3 sequence is 17 residues long. The ends were cut back, 4 bases at V and 7 bases at J, with 23 bases in the middle.

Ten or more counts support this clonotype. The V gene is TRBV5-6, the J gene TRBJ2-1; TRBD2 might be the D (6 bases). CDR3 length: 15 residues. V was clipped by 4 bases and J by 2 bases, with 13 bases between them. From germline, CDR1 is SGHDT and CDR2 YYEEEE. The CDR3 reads CASSMGGKAYNEQFF. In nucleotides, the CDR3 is TGTGCCAGCAGCATGGGCGGGAAAGCCTACAATGAGCAGTTCTTC.